This note documents a single TCR beta chain sequence. Its antigen is as yet unknown. These data originate in a study of cytomegalovirus exposure and HLA in healthy donors. Study-wide points: The authors confirmed in vitro that three CMV-associated chains were specific for CMV antigens.

Profiling relied on immunoSEQ multiplex PCR, and the TCRdb table lists in-frame clones only, not all of them. This table holds about 160,000 clones, about 90% found once. Specimen: PBMCs. The source of this sequence is a woman aged 18-30 years in good health and CMV-seropositive.

CDR3 loop: CASTPPRGSFRHTIYF. CDR3 nucleotides: TGTGCCAGCACCCCCCCCCGGGGTAGTTTTAGGCACACCATATATTTT. This chain connects TRBV28 to TRBJ1-3; D uncertain. Trimming stripped 7 bases from V and 8 bases from J, with 24 bases between. The V gene's germline CDR1 is MDHEN and CDR2 SYDVKM. There are 16 residues in the CDR3.